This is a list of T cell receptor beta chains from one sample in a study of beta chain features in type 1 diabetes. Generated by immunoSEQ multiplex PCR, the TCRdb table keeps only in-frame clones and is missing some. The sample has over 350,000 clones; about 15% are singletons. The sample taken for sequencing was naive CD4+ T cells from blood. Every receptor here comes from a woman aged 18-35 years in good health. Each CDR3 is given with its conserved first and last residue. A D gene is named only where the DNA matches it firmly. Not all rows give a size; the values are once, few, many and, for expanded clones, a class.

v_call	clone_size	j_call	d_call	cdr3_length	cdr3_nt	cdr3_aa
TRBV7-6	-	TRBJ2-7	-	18	TGTGCCAGCAGTTTCACCTTTCAGGGGCCTCCTAGCTCCTACGAGCAGTACTTC	CASSFTFQGPPSSYEQYF
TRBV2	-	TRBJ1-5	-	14	TGTGCCAGCACCCAGCGGGCTAGCAATCAGCCCCAGCATTTT	CASTQRASNQPQHF
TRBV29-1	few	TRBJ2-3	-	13	TGCAGCGTTAGGGGCCGACTCACAGATACGCAGTATTTT	CSVRGRLTDTQYF
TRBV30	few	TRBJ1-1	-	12	TGTGCCTGGGGACGAGGGGGCACTGAAGCTTTCTTT	CAWGRGGTEAFF
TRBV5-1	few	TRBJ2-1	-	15	TGCGCCAGCAGACTACAGGGAGCGTCCCACAATGAGCAGTTCTTC	CASRLQGASHNEQFF
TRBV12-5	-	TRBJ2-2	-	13	TGTGCTAGTGGTTTGGTGGCAACCGGGGAGCTGTTTTTT	CASGLVATGELFF
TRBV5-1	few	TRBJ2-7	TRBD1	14	TGCGCCAGCAGCTTAGGACAGGCCGGGTACGAGCAGTACTTC	CASSLGQAGYEQYF
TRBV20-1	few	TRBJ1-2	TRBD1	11	TGCGGGGGGACAGGGATGAAAGGCTACACCTTC	CGGTGMKGYTF
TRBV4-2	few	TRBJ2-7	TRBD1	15	TGTGCCAGCAGCCAACCCGGACAGGGGACCTACGAGCAGTACTTC	CASSQPGQGTYEQYF
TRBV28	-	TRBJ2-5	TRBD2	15	TGTGCCAGCTCTGCAGCGGGGGGCCCCCTAGAGACCCAGTACTTC	CASSAAGGPLETQYF
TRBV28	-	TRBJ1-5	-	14	TGTGCCAGCAGTTTCCTCCACAGGGAACAGCCCCAGCATTTT	CASSFLHREQPQHF
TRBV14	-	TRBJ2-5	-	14	TGTGCCAGCAGCCGGACGGAGGGAGGAGAGACCCAGTACTTC	CASSRTEGGETQYF
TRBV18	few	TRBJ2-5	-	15	TGTGCCAGCTCACCAGCGGGACTGGTGCAAGAGACCCAGTACTTC	CASSPAGLVQETQYF
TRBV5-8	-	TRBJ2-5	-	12	TGTGCCAGCAGCTTGGCACAAGAGACCCAGTACTTC	CASSLAQETQYF
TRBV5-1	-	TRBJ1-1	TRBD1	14	TGCGCCAGCAGCTTGGAAGGGACAGGAACTGAAGCTTTCTTT	CASSLEGTGTEAFF
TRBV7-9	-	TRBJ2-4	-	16	TGTGCCAGCAGCCTCCGACAGGCGATCAACAAAAACATTCAGTACTTC	CASSLRQAINKNIQYF
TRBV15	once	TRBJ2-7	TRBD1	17	TGTGCCACCAGCAGGTGGAGGGGAGGACAGGGGGCTCGGGAGCAGTACTTC	CATSRWRGGQGAREQYF
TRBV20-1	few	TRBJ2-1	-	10	TGCAGTGGGGGGCGGGATGAGCAGTTCTTC	CSGGRDEQFF
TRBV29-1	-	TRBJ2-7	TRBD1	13	TGCAGCGTTGAAGGTTTGACAGGGAACGAGCAGTACTTC	CSVEGLTGNEQYF
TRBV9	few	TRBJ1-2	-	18	TGTGCCAGCAGCGTAGCACTAGGCGGACAGCGAGAAGGCTATGGCTACACCTTC	CASSVALGGQREGYGYTF
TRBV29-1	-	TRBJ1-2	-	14	TGCAGCGTTGATATGAGACAGCAACACGGGGGCTACACCTTC	CSVDMRQQHGGYTF
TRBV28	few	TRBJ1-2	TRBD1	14	TGTGCCAGCAGTAACGGACAGGGGCGCTATGGCTACACCTTC	CASSNGQGRYGYTF
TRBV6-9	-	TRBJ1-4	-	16	TGTGCCAGCAGTTACTCATACAGGAAATCTAATGAAAAACTGTTTTTT	CASSYSYRKSNEKLFF
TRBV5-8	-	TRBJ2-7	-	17	TGTGCCAGCAGCGGGGTTAATCGAGGGCCTTACCTCTACGAGCAGTACTTC	CASSGVNRGPYLYEQYF
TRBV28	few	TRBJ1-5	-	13	TGTGCCAGCGGAGGACTGTACAATCAGCCCCAGCATTTT	CASGGLYNQPQHF
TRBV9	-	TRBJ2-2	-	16	TGTGCCAGCAGCGTAGCACTAGACCTTCCCACCGGGGAGCTGTTTTTT	CASSVALDLPTGELFF